The 10 T cell receptor beta chains below come from one sample, sequenced in a study of OX40 agonist ivuxolimab in advanced cancers. Sequencing was performed with immunoSEQ multiplex PCR; in TCRdb, only in-frame clones are kept and a portion is missing. Among fewer than 80,000 clones listed, roughly 87% were seen once. The source was CD4+ or CD8+ T cells sorted from blood, collected in a trial of the OX40 agonist ivuxolimab. The receptors come from an adult with an advanced solid tumor such as melanoma, head and neck, liver or kidney cancer.

The chain has TRBV10-3 and TRBJ2-3, with D possibly TRBD2 on 7 matching bases. CDR1 and CDR2 from the germline V gene are ENHRY and SYGVKD. This CDR3 has 14 residues. V lost 10 bases to trimming and J lost 9 bases, with 23 bases between them. The CDR3, as DNA: TGTGCCAGTGCGGGGCGGGGGCGCAATGGGACGCAGTATTTT. It codes for CASAGRGRNGTQYF.

This rearrangement joins TRBV4-2 to TRBJ2-2; D remains unclear. V lost 2 bases and J 5 bases, leaving 12 bases between the germline ends. The CDR3 runs to 15 residues. The germline V gene has CDR1 LGHNA and CDR2 YNFKEQ. CDR3 in amino acids: CASSQSVPGTGELFF. CDR3 in DNA: TGTGCCAGCAGCCAATCCGTCCCTGGAACCGGGGAGCTGTTTTTT.

The rearrangement links TRBV7-3 to TRBJ1-1; D remains ambiguous. V lost 2 bases, J lost 4 bases, and 8 bases lay in between. CDR1 SGHTA and CDR2 FQGTGA come from the germline V gene. The CDR3 is made up of 13 amino acids. The CDR3 sequence: CASSLGQSTEAFF. The CDR3 DNA follows: TGTGCCAGCAGCTTAGGGCAGAGCACTGAAGCTTTCTTT.

The genes are TRBV6-6 and TRBJ2-5; TRBD1 agrees at 9 bases. Near its end, the DNA agrees better with TRBJ2-7, so the J call may be wrong. CDR3 size: 16 residues. Germline CDR1 is MNHNY and CDR2 is SVGAGI (reference sequence). In DNA form, the CDR3 reads TGTGCCAGCAGTTACCCCGGGACAGGGCCAAATGACGAGCAGTACTTC. This sequence encodes CASSYPGTGPNDEQYF.

The CDR3 coding sequence is TGTGCCTGGAGGACTAGCGGGATTTACGAGCAGTACTTC. This codes for CAWRTSGIYEQYF. The V gene is TRBV30, the J gene TRBJ2-7; 11 positions match TRBD2. The V and J ends lost 3 bases and 4 bases, in that order; junction bases with no gene match: 2. The V gene's germline CDR1 is GTSNPN and CDR2 SVGIG (reference sequence). CDR3 size: 13 residues.

The chain links TRBV29-1 to TRBJ1-2; TRBD1 agrees at 12 bases. Germline V gives CDR1 SQVTM, CDR2 ANQGSEA. The J segment lost 7 bases and the V segment lost 6 bases, leaving 15 bases of the junction unmatched. The CDR3 consists of 16 residues. CDR3 residues: CSVPFWGGTGGFGYTF. The DNA of the CDR3 is TGCAGCGTCCCCTTCTGGGGTGGGACAGGGGGCTTTGGCTACACCTTC. Full variable domain (rest looked up from reference TRBV29-1 and TRBJ1-2): SAVISQKPSRDICQRGTSLTIQCQVDSQVTMMFWYRQQPGQSLTLIATANQGSEATYESGFVIDKFPISRPNLTFSTLTVSNMSPEDSSIYLCSVPFWGGTGGFGYTFGSGTRLTVV.

The chain combines TRBV10-3 with TRBJ2-2, with 7 bases matching TRBD1. V lost 3 bases and J lost 4; bases outside the gene matches: 5. Germline V gene data show CDR1 as ENHRY and CDR2 as SYGVKD. The CDR3 sequence is 15 residues long. This CDR3 is CAISEGGGPTGELFF. The CDR3 DNA reads as TGTGCCATCAGTGAAGGGGGCGGCCCCACCGGGGAGCTGTTTTTT.

The chain uses TRBV11-2 and TRBJ1-2, with D unresolved. Germline-derived CDR1 and CDR2 are SGHAT and FQNNGV. This CDR3 has 14 amino acids. V shed 5 bases and J shed 4 bases, with 14 bases lying between them. CDR3 protein: CASSLLLSGYGYTF. CDR3 bases: TGTGCCAGCAGCCTCCTCCTCTCCGGCTATGGCTACACCTTC. Full variable domain (outside the CDR3, taken from reference TRBV11-2 and TRBJ1-2): EAGVAQSPRYKIIEKRQSVAFWCNPISGHATLYWYQQILGQGPKLLIQFQNNGVVDDSQLPKDRFSAERLKGVDSTLKIQPAKLEDSAVYLCASSLLLSGYGYTFGSGTRLTVV.

The rearrangement links TRBV29-1 to TRBJ1-2, with 12 bases matching TRBD1. The CDR3 sequence is 14 residues long. Germline CDR1 SQVTM, CDR2 ANQGSEA. With V trimmed by 6 bases and J by 6 bases, 8 bases remained unmatched. DNA for the CDR3: TGCAGCGTGCCTGGGACAGGGGGCAGAGATGGCTACACCTTC. It codes for CSVPGTGGRDGYTF.

The chain has TRBV27 and TRBJ2-1; no clear D. Germline V CDR1 and CDR2: MNHEY, SMNVEV (reference sequence). V was clipped by 5 bases and J by 10 bases, with 9 bases between them. CDR3 length: 11 residues. The CDR3 loop reads CASSTIGEQFF. Written as DNA, the CDR3 is TGTGCCAGCAGTACGATTGGGGAGCAGTTCTTC.